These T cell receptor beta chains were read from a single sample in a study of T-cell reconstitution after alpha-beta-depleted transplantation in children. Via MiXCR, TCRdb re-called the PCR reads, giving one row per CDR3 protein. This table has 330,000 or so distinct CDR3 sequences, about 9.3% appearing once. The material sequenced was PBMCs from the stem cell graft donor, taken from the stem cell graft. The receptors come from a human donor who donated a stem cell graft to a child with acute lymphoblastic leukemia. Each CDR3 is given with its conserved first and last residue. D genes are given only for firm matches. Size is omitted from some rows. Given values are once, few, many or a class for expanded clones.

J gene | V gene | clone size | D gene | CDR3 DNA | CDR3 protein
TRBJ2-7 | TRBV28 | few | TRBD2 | TGTGCCAGCAGTTTATCCCTCGCGGGACTAGCGGGAGCTTACGAGCAGTACTTC | CASSLSLAGLAGAYEQYF
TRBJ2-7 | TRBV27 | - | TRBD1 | TGTGCCAGCAGTTTATCGGGACAGGGGGGATCCTACGAGCAGTACTTC | CASSLSGQGGSYEQYF
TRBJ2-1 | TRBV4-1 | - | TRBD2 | TGCGCCAGCAGCCAAGATCCTCTAGCGGGAGGTTCCTACAATGAGCAGTTCTTC | CASSQDPLAGGSYNEQFF
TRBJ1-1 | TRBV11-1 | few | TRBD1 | TGTGCCAGCAGCTTAGCCCCCGGGACAGGGACGTCGAATACTGAAGCTTTCTTT | CASSLAPGTGTSNTEAFF
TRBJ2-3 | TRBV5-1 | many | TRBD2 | TGCGCCAGCAGCTTGGAGGCACTAGCGGGCACAGATACGCAGTATTTT | CASSLEALAGTDTQYF
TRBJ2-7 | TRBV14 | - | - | TGTGCCAGCAGCCAAGACGGAGGCTTGCTCTCATCCTACGAGCAGTACTTC | CASSQDGGLLSSYEQYF
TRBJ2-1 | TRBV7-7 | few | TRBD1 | TGTGCTAGCAGCTTCCAGCCAGGGGGTGAGCAGTTCTTC | CASSFQPGGEQFF
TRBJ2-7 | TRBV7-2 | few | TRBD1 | TGTGCCAGCAGCTCGGACAGGGGGCTGCAGTACTTC | CASSSDRGLQYF
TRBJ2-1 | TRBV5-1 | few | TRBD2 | TGCGCCAGCAGCTCTGGACTAGCGGGAGGAGTGAATGAGCAGTTCTTC | CASSSGLAGGVNEQFF
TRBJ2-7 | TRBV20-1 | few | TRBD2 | TGCAGTGCTAGAGATCCGCCTAGCGGTTTCTACGAGCAGTACTTC | CSARDPPSGFYEQYF
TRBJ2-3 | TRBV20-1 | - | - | TGCAGTGCTAGCGGTGGGGACTCGGATACGCAGTATTTT | CSASGGDSDTQYF
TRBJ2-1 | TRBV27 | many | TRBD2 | TGTGCCAGCAGTCCCGGCGGGCGGGAGGGCATCTACAATGAGCAGTTCTTC | CASSPGGREGIYNEQFF
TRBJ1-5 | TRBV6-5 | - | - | TGTGCCAGCAGTTACTATAGCGGGAGGGCTCAAGATACGCAGCATTTT | CASSYYSGRAQDTQHF
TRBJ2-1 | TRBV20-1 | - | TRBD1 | TGCAGTGCTTCGCGGACAGGGAGTTACAATGAGCAGTTCTTC | CSASRTGSYNEQFF
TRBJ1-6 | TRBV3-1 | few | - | TGTGCCAGCAGCCAGTATAAGGGGCCCAGCTCCTATAATTCACCCCTCCACTTT | CASSQYKGPSSYNSPLHF
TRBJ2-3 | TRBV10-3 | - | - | TGTGCCATCAGTGAGTTTGTGGGAACAGATACGCAGTATTTT | CAISEFVGTDTQYF
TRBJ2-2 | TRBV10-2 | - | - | TGCGCCAGCAGTGAGACGAACACCGGGGAGCTGTTTTTT | CASSETNTGELFF
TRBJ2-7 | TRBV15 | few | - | TGTGCCACCAGCAGACAGGGGGGCTACGAGCAGTACTTC | CATSRQGGYEQYF
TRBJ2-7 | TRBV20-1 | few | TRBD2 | TGCAGTGCTAGAGTCCCGGGACTAGCCTACGAGCAGTACTTC | CSARVPGLAYEQYF
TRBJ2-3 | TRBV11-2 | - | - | TGTGCCAGCAGCTTAGATGTCGGGTCGAGCACAGATACGCAGTATTTT | CASSLDVGSSTDTQYF
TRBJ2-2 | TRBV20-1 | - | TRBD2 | TGCAGTGCTAGAGATCGGACTAGCGGGACTTCGAACACCGGGGAGCTGTTTTTT | CSARDRTSGTSNTGELFF
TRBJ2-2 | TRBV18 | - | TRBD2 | TGTGCCAGCTCACCACAAGGTCCGGGACTAGCATCGGTCACGAACACCGGGGAGCTGTTTTTT | CASSPQGPGLASVTNTGELFF
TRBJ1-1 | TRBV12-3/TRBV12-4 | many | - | TGTGCCAGCAGTTTTCGCGGTTCTAAGAACACTGAAGCTTTCTTT | CASSFRGSKNTEAFF
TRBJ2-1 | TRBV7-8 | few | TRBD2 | TGTGCCAGCAGCTTAGTGTCCCCACATAGCGGGAGGGCCAAGGATGAGCAGTTCTTC | CASSLVSPHSGRAKDEQFF
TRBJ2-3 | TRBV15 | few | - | TGTGCCACCAGCAGAGATTATCTAGATACGCAGTATTTT | CATSRDYLDTQYF
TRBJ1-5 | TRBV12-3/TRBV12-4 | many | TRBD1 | TGTGCCAGCAGTTACGGGACAGGGGTTGGGCAGCCCCAGCATTTT | CASSYGTGVGQPQHF
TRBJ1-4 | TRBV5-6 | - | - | TGTGCCAGCAGCTTGGGGGTGACTGGAAAACTGTTTTTT | CASSLGVTGKLFF
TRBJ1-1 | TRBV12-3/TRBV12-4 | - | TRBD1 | TGTGCCAGCAGTTTAGGGGCCCTGGGACAGGGGGCCGCTGAAGCTTTCTTT | CASSLGALGQGAAEAFF
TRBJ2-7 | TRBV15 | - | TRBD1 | TGTGCCACGGGGACAGGGCGGCTCTATGAGCAGTACTTC | CATGTGRLYEQYF